The 8 T cell receptor beta chains below were found in one sample sequenced in a study of read filtering for tumor transcriptome and immune sequencing. Molecular barcoded adaptors covering alpha/delta and beta/gamma chains were used on approximately 400 ng RNA. TCRdb analysed the reads with MiXCR anew, one entry per CDR3 protein. The table has about 63,000 distinct CDR3 sequences, more than 11% seen once. Sequenced material: a population of CD138-negative cells sorted from bone marrow. Receptors were obtained from a donor at least 40 years old with multiple myeloma.

This clonotype came up many times. V usage is TRBV7-3 and J usage is TRBJ1-1; 8 positions agree with TRBD1. J lost 4 bases, V lost 3 bases, and 7 bases had no gene match. This CDR3 is built from 15 residues. The germline gives CDR1 SGHTA, CDR2 FQGTGA. CDR3 sequence reads: CASSFLGQGLTEAFF. CDR3 coding DNA: TGTGCCAGCAGCTTTCTCGGACAGGGCCTCACTGAAGCTTTCTTT.

The genes are TRBV20-1 and TRBJ2-3, with D hard to call. V was shortened by 0 bases and J by 4 bases, with 14 bases between the two germline ends. The length of the CDR3 is 15 residues. The germline gives CDR1 DFQATT, CDR2 SNEGSKA (reference sequence). CDR3: CSARDGGRWADTQYF. The CDR3 DNA is TGCAGTGCTAGAGACGGCGGTAGGTGGGCAGATACGCAGTATTTT.

Ten or more counts support this clonotype. This chain connects TRBV6-2 or TRBV6-3 to TRBJ2-5, with 8 bases lining up with TRBD2. The V gene's germline CDR1 is MNHEY and CDR2 SVGEGT. This CDR3 has 16 residues. Germline trimming cut 5 bases from V and 2 bases from J; bases unmatched to any gene: 10. For the CDR3, the DNA is TGTGCCAGCAGTCCAGTCTTGGCTAGCGGGCAAGAGACCCAGTACTTC. Its translation: CASSPVLASGQETQYF.

The chain has TRBV6-5 and TRBJ2-5; no clear D gene. There are 12 residues in the CDR3. Germline lookup yields CDR1 MNHEY and CDR2 SVGAGI. V was trimmed by 6 bases and J by 5 bases, leaving 10 bases between them. The CDR3 sequence is CASRVVGETQYF. Written as DNA, the CDR3 is TGTGCCAGCAGGGTAGTGGGGGAGACCCAGTACTTC.

This clonotype was detected ten times or more. The chain recombines TRBV10-3 with TRBJ2-5; D not certain. The germline V gene has CDR1 ENHRY and CDR2 SYGVKD. This CDR3 comprises 12 residues. V was clipped by 2 bases and J by 4 bases, with 5 bases between them. CDR3 nucleotide sequence: TGTGCCATCAGTGAGGGGGTAGAGACCCAGTACTTC. Its protein is CAISEGVETQYF.

This clonotype has at least ten counts. V and J are TRBV20-1 and TRBJ1-5; D perhaps matches TRBD1 (5 bases). The CDR3 covers 14 residues. Germline values: CDR1 DFQATT, CDR2 SNEGSKA (reference sequence). Trimming cost V 3 bases and J 5 bases, with 14 bases left between them. The CDR3 protein is CSARGVPLDQPQHF. Written as DNA, the CDR3 is TGCAGTGCTAGGGGGGTCCCTTTGGATCAGCCCCAGCATTTT.

In its sample, this clonotype was seen many times. The chain uses TRBV29-1 and TRBJ2-7; D unresolved. V shed 6 bases and J shed 3 bases, with 15 bases lying between them. Germline V gene sequence: CDR1 SQVTM, CDR2 ANQGSEA. This CDR3 is built from 13 residues. The CDR3, as DNA: TGCAGCGTCTTGGGCCAGGCAGGCTACGAGCAGTACTTC. This encodes CSVLGQAGYEQYF.

This clonotype was seen many times. The chain links TRBV30 to TRBJ2-2; D gene ambiguous. CDR3 length: 14 amino acids. V lost 0 bases, J lost 1 base, and 6 bases lay in between. Germline CDR1 is GTSNPN and CDR2 is SVGIG (reference sequence). The CDR3 sequence is CAWSVFGNTGELFF. DNA for the CDR3: TGTGCCTGGAGTGTATTCGGGAACACCGGGGAGCTGTTTTTT.